This TCR beta chain appears in the sequencing data of a study of blood T cell repertoires in COVID-19. Study details: Samples representing acute and convalescent COVID-19 were sourced from the United States, Italy and Spain. From T cells, B-cell-depleted T cells, or PBMCs came the material, which was cDNA or gDNA.

In the original analysis: Amplified reference gene primers provided the basis for estimating nucleated cell counts. Sequencing was performed with immunoSEQ multiplex PCR; in TCRdb, only in-frame clones are kept and a portion is missing. The V and J calls and clone size come from that table; D and trimming were worked out from the DNA. The sample holds fewer than 120,000 clones, roughly four fifths seen once. The V gene lost 8 bases and the J gene lost 3 bases, with 7 bases spanning the gap. Germline lookup yields CDR1 SNHLY and CDR2 FYNNEI. The CDR3 is 11 residues long. Material: peripheral blood. V is TRBV2 and J is TRBJ1-2; D is unresolved. This TCR was sampled from a woman aged 55 to 70 with acute or convalescent COVID-19. The CDR3 sequence is CASGADYGYTF. CDR3 DNA: TGTGCCAGCGGCGCGGACTATGGCTACACCTTC.